The 29 T cell receptor beta chains presented below share a single source sample, sequenced in a study of identical twins listed by TCRdb under 2016. Library preparation was by 5' RACE. These reads were obtained on an Illumina HiSeq 2000. TCRdb ran its own pipeline on the public reads, namely fastp trimming at Q25 and MiXCR clone calling, and kept in-frame beta chains. One record per CDR3 amino acid sequence lists the most common genes and DNA. In all, the sample holds more than 400,000 distinct CDR3 sequences, and roughly 15% of those were seen once. The top ten hold roughly 0.43% of the sample. These records were also assigned to another study, of yellow fever vaccine responses in identical twins.

The sample comprised CD4+ T cells sorted from blood. Receptors were obtained from a woman under 30 in good health.

This clonotype was detected a few times. The chain recombines TRBV10-3 with TRBJ2-7, with a possible D match to TRBD1 (6 bases). The CDR3 runs to 13 residues. The V end was cut by 3 bases, the J end by 4 bases, with 10 bases between. Germline V gene sequence: CDR1 ENHRY, CDR2 SYGVKD. The CDR3 bases are TGTGCCATCAGTGACACACAGGGTTACGAGCAGTACGTC. Encoded protein: CAISDTQGYEQYV.

The chain has TRBV3-1 and TRBJ1-2, with 10 nucleotides matching TRBD1. The V gene end was trimmed by 8 bases and the J gene end by 4 bases; junction bases not matched to a gene: 4. This CDR3 has 13 residues. The germline gives CDR1 LGHDT, CDR2 YNNKEL (reference sequence). DNA of the CDR3: TGTGCCAGCCGGGGACAGGGGAGCTATGGCTACACCTTC. Its translation is CASRGQGSYGYTF.

The chain employs TRBV27 and TRBJ1-1, with a possible D match to TRBD1 (5 bases). The CDR3 runs to 14 residues. Per germline, CDR1 MNHEY and CDR2 SMNVEV (reference sequence). V dropped 0 bases and J dropped 5 bases, with 10 bases sitting between them. The CDR3 DNA reads as TGTGCCAGCAGTTTATCGGGGGTTTTGACTGAAGCTTTCTTT. It is translated as CASSLSGVLTEAFF.

V gene TRBV27 combines with J gene TRBJ2-3; TRBD2 agrees at 9 bases. V lost 8 bases to trimming and J lost 0 bases; unmatched junction nucleotides: 6. This CDR3 has 15 residues. Germline loops: CDR1 MNHEY, CDR2 SMNVEV (reference sequence). CDR3 nucleotide sequence: TGTGCCAGCTTAGCGGGGGTCTCTAGCACAGATACGCAGTATTTT. This codes for CASLAGVSSTDTQYF.

The J gene is TRBJ2-1, the V gene TRBV5-1; TRBD2 matches 9 bases. This CDR3 comprises 17 residues. Per germline, CDR1 SGHRS and CDR2 YFSETQ. The V and J ends lost 0 bases and 6 bases, in that order; junction bases with no gene match: 10. CDR3 amino acids: CASSLARAGGRANEQFF. CDR3 nucleotides: TGCGCCAGCAGCTTGGCAAGGGCGGGGGGGCGAGCCAATGAGCAGTTCTTC. Supplemented by reference TRBV5-1 and TRBJ2-1, the full variable domain reads KAGVTQTPRYLIKTRGQQVTLSCSPISGHRSVSWYQQTPGQGLQFLFEYFSETQRNKGNFPGRFSGRQFSNSRSEMNVSTLELGDSALYLCASSLARAGGRANEQFFGPGTRLTVL.

This clonotype was found a few times. V gene TRBV5-1 combines with J gene TRBJ2-7, with 7 bases identical to TRBD1. Germline V gene lookup returns CDR1 SGHRS and CDR2 YFSETQ. The CDR3 covers 13 residues. V shed 4 bases and J 7 bases; nucleotides not matched to a gene: 8. The CDR3 loop is CASSHQGEGEQYF. The CDR3 DNA reads TGCGCCAGCAGCCATCAGGGGGAAGGGGAGCAGTACTTC.

A note on this clonotype: An end of the junction does not agree with germline; a read error may underlie this. CDR3 amino acids: CSIENPGGTGELFF. The CDR3 DNA is TGCAGCATTGAAAATCCCGGGGGCACCGGGGAGCTGTTTTTT. The gene calls are TRBV29-1 and TRBJ2-2; tentatively, D is TRBD2 (6 bases). The CDR3 is made up of 14 amino acids. CDR1 is SQVTM, CDR2 ANQGSEA, per germline.

The chain uses TRBV3-1 and TRBJ2-3; 9 bases match TRBD2. CDR1 LGHDT and CDR2 YNNKEL come from the germline V gene (reference sequence). The length of the CDR3 is 16 residues. After removal of 6 bases from V and 2 bases from J, the junction contained 9 bases not matched to a gene. Here the CDR3 reads CASSPTLAGTTDTQYF. The CDR3 nucleotides read TGTGCCAGCAGTCCTACTCTAGCGGGGACCACAGATACGCAGTATTTT.

The chain joins TRBV12-3 or TRBV12-4 to TRBJ2-1; 9 bases align to TRBD2. Losses at the gene ends were 8 bases for V and 4 bases for J; bases not matched to a gene: 9. This CDR3 comprises 15 residues. The CDR3 is CASEGSGGTYNEQFF. The CDR3 nucleotides read TGTGCCAGCGAAGGTAGCGGGGGCACATACAATGAGCAGTTCTTC.

The V and J genes are TRBV20-1 and TRBJ2-3; D is undetermined. This CDR3 region has 14 residues. V lost 0 bases and J 4 bases, leaving 11 bases between the germline ends. CDR1 and CDR2 (germline): DFQATT, SNEGSKA (reference sequence). CDR3 DNA: TGCAGTGCTAGAGAACCAAGAGGTCCAGATACGCAGTATTTT. Protein: CSAREPRGPDTQYF.

Comment on this clonotype: Likely a read error: the CDR3 ends without its conserved phenylalanine or tryptophan. No DNA is shown, since the ends of the CDR3 on it are uncertain; the CDR3 is the one TCRdb lists. V is TRBV2 and J is TRBJ2-7. From its first to its last residue, the CDR3 has 12 amino acids. The germline V gene encodes CDR1 SNHLY and CDR2 FYNNEI. The CDR3 loop is CASSEALQGPVN.

This chain joins TRBV7-9 and TRBJ1-1; D call uncertain. From germline, CDR1 is SEHNR and CDR2 FQNEAQ (reference sequence). The V and J ends lost 4 bases and 3 bases respectively, with 18 bases between them. This CDR3 spans 16 amino acids. The CDR3, as DNA: TGTGCCAGCAGCTCTAGTACGGACGGATTACACACTGAAGCTTTCTTT. It codes for CASSSSTDGLHTEAFF.

This clonotype was seen many times. This sequence joins TRBV12-3 or TRBV12-4 and TRBJ2-7; no clear D gene. Trimming removed 2 bases from V and 4 bases from J, with 6 bases in between. This CDR3 is built from 12 residues. CDR3 amino acids: CASSLTGYEQYV. The CDR3 bases are TGTGCCAGCAGTTTAACCGGGTACGAGCAGTACGTC.

This clonotype was observed a few times. J is TRBJ2-5 and V is TRBV20-1; D not resolved. V gave up 0 bases and J gave up 1 base, with 6 bases separating them. The CDR3 loop spans 13 amino acids. Germline V gene sequence: CDR1 DFQATT, CDR2 SNEGSKA (reference sequence). The CDR3 DNA follows: TGCAGTGCTAGAGAAAATACCCAAGAGACCCAGTACTTC. Translated, it gives CSARENTQETQYF.

This clonotype showed up just a few times. The rearrangement uses TRBV6-5 and TRBJ2-1; 7 bases map to TRBD2. The CDR3 runs 17 residues. Unmatched junction bases numbered 10, after V lost 1 base and J lost 4 bases. Germline CDR1 and CDR2: MNHEY and SVGAGI. The CDR3: CASSYCPPAGDYNEQFF. The CDR3 DNA is TGTGCCAGCAGTTACTGTCCCCCTGCGGGAGATTACAATGAGCAGTTCTTC.

J is TRBJ2-2 and V is TRBV10-3; D is perhaps TRBD1 (6 bases). This CDR3 spans 13 amino acids. V lost 10 bases and J lost 11, with 20 bases in between. The germline gives CDR1 ENHRY, CDR2 SYGVKD. The CDR3 DNA follows: TGTGCCACCCGACAGGTCGTGGACTTAGAGCTGTTTTTT. This codes for CATRQVVDLELFF.

V and J are TRBV7-8 and TRBJ2-5, with D maybe TRBD1 (5 bases). Germline lookup yields CDR1 SGHVS and CDR2 FQNEAQ. V lost 1 base, J lost 4 bases, and 13 bases lay in between. CDR3 length equals 15 residues. CDR3 sequence (DNA): TGTGCCAGCAGCTTAGAAGGGGCGAGTCGAGAGACCCAGTACTTC. This codes for CASSLEGASRETQYF.

CDR3 coding DNA: TGCGCCAGCAGCTTAGCAGGGGTTTCAAACACTGAAGCTTTCTTT. Its translation is CASSLAGVSNTEAFF. The chain joins TRBV5-1 to TRBJ1-1; a possible D gene is TRBD1 (6 bases). There are 15 residues in the CDR3. Per the germline V gene, CDR1 is SGHRS and CDR2 is YFSETQ. V lost 2 bases to trimming and J lost 2 bases, with 13 bases between them.

This clonotype showed up just a few times. The chain combines TRBV12-3 or TRBV12-4 with TRBJ2-2, with 8 bases lining up with TRBD2. With 4 bases clipped from V and 7 bases from J, the junction kept 8 bases outside the gene matches. This CDR3 has 15 residues. The chain's CDR3 is CASSSQRGLRGELFF. The CDR3 bases are TGTGCCAGCAGTTCCCAGCGGGGGCTGCGCGGGGAGCTGTTTTTT.

The J gene is TRBJ2-7, the V gene TRBV6-5, with D unclear. Per the germline V gene, CDR1 is MNHEY and CDR2 is SVGAGI. The CDR3 is 14 amino acids. Trimming took 4 bases from V and 1 from J, leaving 11 bases between them. CDR3 sequence (DNA): TGTGCCAGCAGTTCGCGTCTTCAATCCTACGAGCAGTACTTC. Translating gives CASSSRLQSYEQYF.

The chain joins TRBV20-1 to TRBJ2-5, with 8 bases lining up with TRBD1. The CDR3 totals 14 residues. Unmatched junction bases numbered 6, after V lost 1 base and J lost 5 bases. CDR1 and CDR2 from the germline V gene are DFQATT and SNEGSKA (reference sequence). The chain's CDR3 is CSARVNQGAETQYF. For the CDR3, the DNA is TGCAGTGCTAGAGTCAATCAGGGGGCGGAGACCCAGTACTTC.

CDR3 DNA: TGCAGTGCTAGAGAACCCGGGACTAGAGACGAGCAGTACTTC. It encodes CSAREPGTRDEQYF. The J gene is TRBJ2-7, the V gene TRBV20-1, with TRBD2 matching 8 bases. The CDR3 length is 14 residues. Per germline, CDR1 DFQATT and CDR2 SNEGSKA (reference sequence). V lost 0 bases to trimming and J lost 5 bases; unmatched junction nucleotides: 6.

The V gene is TRBV20-1, the J gene TRBJ1-1; D is unresolved. The length of the CDR3 is 13 residues. Germline V gene sequence: CDR1 DFQATT, CDR2 SNEGSKA (reference sequence). Trimming pared 0 bases from V and 1 base from J, leaving 6 bases between. The CDR3, as DNA: TGCAGTGCTAGAGAAGTCTCGAACACTGAAGCTTTCTTT. Amino acid sequence: CSAREVSNTEAFF.

This clonotype came up many times. This CDR3 is CASSWGQGDTDTQYF. In nucleotides, the CDR3 is TGCGCCAGCAGCTGGGGACAGGGGGACACAGATACGCAGTATTTT. The chain employs TRBV5-1 and TRBJ2-3; 11 nucleotides agree with TRBD1. The CDR3 consists of 15 residues. From germline, CDR1 is SGHRS and CDR2 YFSETQ. J was trimmed by 2 bases and V by 3 bases; bases with no gene match: 2.

The CDR3: CASSPIISGRTYEQYF. The DNA of the CDR3 is TGTGCCAGCAGTCCTATAATTAGCGGGAGGACCTACGAGCAGTACTTC. The chain joins TRBV12-3 or TRBV12-4 to TRBJ2-7, with 10 bases matching TRBD2. The CDR3 spans 16 residues. The V gene end was trimmed by 5 bases and the J gene end by 2 bases; junction bases not matched to a gene: 9.

This clonotype was seen more than once but under ten times. V and J are TRBV5-1 and TRBJ1-1, with 9 bases fitting TRBD1. This CDR3 spans 14 amino acids. V gave up 4 bases and J gave up 4 bases; unmatched junction bases: 5. The germline V gene encodes CDR1 SGHRS and CDR2 YFSETQ. CDR3 amino acids: CASSADRGGTEAFF. In nucleotides, the CDR3 is TGCGCCAGCAGCGCGGACAGGGGAGGCACTGAAGCTTTCTTT.

The table lists this clonotype with a few counts. The chain uses TRBV5-1 and TRBJ2-3; 12 bases map to TRBD1. V lost 4 bases to trimming and J lost 4 bases; unmatched junction nucleotides: 7. Germline assignment: CDR1 SGHRS and CDR2 YFSETQ. This CDR3 is 16 amino acids long. The CDR3 reads CASSALGQGASDTQYF. CDR3 DNA sequence: TGCGCCAGCAGCGCCTTGGGACAGGGGGCTTCAGATACGCAGTATTTT.

The rearrangement uses TRBV20-1 and TRBJ1-1, with a possible D match to TRBD1 (5 bases). CDR1 and CDR2 (germline): DFQATT, SNEGSKA (reference sequence). Trimming took 1 base from V and 4 from J, leaving 10 bases between them. The length of the CDR3 is 13 residues. CDR3: CSARVDSLTEAFF. CDR3 DNA: TGCAGTGCTAGAGTCGACAGTCTCACTGAAGCTTTCTTT.

This clonotype was detected a few times. This sequence joins TRBV28 and TRBJ2-7; 13 nucleotides agree with TRBD2. This CDR3 region has 17 residues. The V and J ends lost 5 bases and 4 bases, in that order; junction bases with no gene match: 11. Per the germline V gene, CDR1 is MDHEN and CDR2 is SYDVKM. In DNA, the CDR3 is TGTGCCAGCAGTCCTTTTCTTGGACTAGCGGGAGAATACGAGCAGTACTTC. Translation gives CASSPFLGLAGEYEQYF.